This T cell receptor (beta chain) was captured by sequencing in a study of beta chain features in type 1 diabetes. Background on the study: Over all samples combined, some 99,000,000 sorted cells were examined.

In this sample, this clone turned up a few times. Its antigen is not known. Study-level findings and limits: TCRB CDR3s from Type 1 diabetes patients were moderately but significantly shorter in all four CD4+ subsets.

The entirety of the isolated RNA underwent reverse transcription, so expressed TCRB transcripts were sequenced. The repertoire was sequenced with immunoSEQ multiplex PCR; TCRdb's copy has only in-frame clones and lacks some. Of 300,000 to 400,000 clones listed, 8% to 10% are singletons. Via the markers CD45RO/CCR7/CD25/CD127/CD95/CD27, stem cell-like memory, regulatory, central memory and naive CD4+ cells were sorted. The sequenced material came from central memory CD4+ T cells from blood. The clonotype was recovered from a man aged 25 to 40 with type 1 diabetes.

The CDR3 protein is CASSSTFTSGANVLTF. CDR3 coding DNA: TGTGCCAGCAGTTCCACCTTCACCTCTGGGGCCAACGTCCTGACTTTC. This sequence joins TRBV27 and TRBJ2-6; D gene unclear. The CDR3 is made up of 16 amino acids. The V end lost 4 bases, the J end lost 0 bases, and 10 bases lay between the germline ends. CDR1 is MNHEY, CDR2 SMNVEV, per germline (reference sequence).